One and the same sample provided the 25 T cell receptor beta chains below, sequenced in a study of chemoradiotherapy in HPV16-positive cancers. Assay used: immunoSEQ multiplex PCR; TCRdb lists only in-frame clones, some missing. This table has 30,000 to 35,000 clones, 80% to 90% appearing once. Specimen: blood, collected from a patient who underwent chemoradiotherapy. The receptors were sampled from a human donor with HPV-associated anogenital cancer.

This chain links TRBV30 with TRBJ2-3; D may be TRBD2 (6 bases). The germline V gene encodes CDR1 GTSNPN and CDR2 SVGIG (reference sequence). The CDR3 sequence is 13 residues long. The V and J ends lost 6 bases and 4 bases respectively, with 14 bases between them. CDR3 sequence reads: CACTAGLPDTQYF. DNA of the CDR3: TGTGCCTGTACGGCGGGGCTCCCAGATACGCAGTATTTT.

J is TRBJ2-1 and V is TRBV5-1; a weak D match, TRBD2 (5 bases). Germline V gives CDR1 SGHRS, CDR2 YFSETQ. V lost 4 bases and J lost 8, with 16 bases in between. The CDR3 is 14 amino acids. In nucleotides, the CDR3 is TGCGCCAGCAGCCGGAGACGGGGTGGGGATGAGCAGTTCTTC. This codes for CASSRRRGGDEQFF. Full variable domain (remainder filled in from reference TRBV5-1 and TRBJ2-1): KAGVTQTPRYLIKTRGQQVTLSCSPISGHRSVSWYQQTPGQGLQFLFEYFSETQRNKGNFPGRFSGRQFSNSRSEMNVSTLELGDSALYLCASSRRRGGDEQFFGPGTRLTVL.

The CDR3 reads CASQKGVNTGELFF. In nucleotides, the CDR3 is TGTGCCAGCCAGAAGGGGGTGAACACCGGGGAGCTGTTTTTT. The chain employs TRBV25-1 and TRBJ2-2, with D possibly TRBD1 on 6 matching bases. This CDR3 spans 14 amino acids. Between the trimmed V and J ends, which lost 8 bases and 1 base, there was a span of 11 bases. Germline-derived CDR1 and CDR2 are MGHDK and SYGVNS.

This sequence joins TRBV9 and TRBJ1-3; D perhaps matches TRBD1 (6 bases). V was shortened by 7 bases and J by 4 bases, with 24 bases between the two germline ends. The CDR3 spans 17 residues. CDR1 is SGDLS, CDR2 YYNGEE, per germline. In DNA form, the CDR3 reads TGTGCCAGCGCCCCGCAGATTCGGGGGGCATGGGGAAACACCATATATTTT. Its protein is CASAPQIRGAWGNTIYF.

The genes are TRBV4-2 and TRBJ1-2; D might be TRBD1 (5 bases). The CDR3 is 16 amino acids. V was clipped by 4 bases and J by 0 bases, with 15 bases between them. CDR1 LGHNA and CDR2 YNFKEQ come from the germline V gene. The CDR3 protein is CASSRDRDLANYGYTF. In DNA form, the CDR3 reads TGTGCCAGCAGCCGCGACCGGGACCTCGCTAACTATGGCTACACCTTC.

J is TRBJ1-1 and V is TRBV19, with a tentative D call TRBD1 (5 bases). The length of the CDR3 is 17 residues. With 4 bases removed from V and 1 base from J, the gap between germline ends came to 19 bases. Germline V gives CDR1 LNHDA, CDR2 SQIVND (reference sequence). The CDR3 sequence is CASSTREGRGENTEAFF. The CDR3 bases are TGTGCCAGTAGTACCAGGGAGGGGAGAGGTGAGAACACTGAAGCTTTCTTT.

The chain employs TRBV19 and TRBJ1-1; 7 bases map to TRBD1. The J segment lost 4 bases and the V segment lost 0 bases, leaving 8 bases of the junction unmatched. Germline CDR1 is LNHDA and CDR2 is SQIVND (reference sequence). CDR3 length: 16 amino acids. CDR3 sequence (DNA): TGTGCCAGTAGTATAGACAGGGGCAGGGGGGCCACTGAAGCTTTCTTT. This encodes CASSIDRGRGATEAFF. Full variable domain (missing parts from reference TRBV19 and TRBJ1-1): DGGITQSPKYLFRKEGQNVTLSCEQNLNHDAMYWYRQDPGQGLRLIYYSQIVNDFQKGDIAEGYSVSREKKESFPLTVTSAQKNPTAFYLCASSIDRGRGATEAFFGQGTRLTVV.

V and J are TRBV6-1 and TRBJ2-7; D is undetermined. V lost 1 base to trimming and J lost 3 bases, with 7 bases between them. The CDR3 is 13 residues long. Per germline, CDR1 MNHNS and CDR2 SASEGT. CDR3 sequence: CASSEDRFYEQYF. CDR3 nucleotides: TGTGCCAGCAGTGAAGACAGATTCTACGAGCAGTACTTC.

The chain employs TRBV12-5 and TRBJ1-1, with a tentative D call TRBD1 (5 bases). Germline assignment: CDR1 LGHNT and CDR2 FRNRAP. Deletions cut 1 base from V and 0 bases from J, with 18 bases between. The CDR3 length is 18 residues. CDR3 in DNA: TGTGCTAGTGGTTTGGCAGTCGGAGGGGCAGGGATGAACACTGAAGCTTTCTTT. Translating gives CASGLAVGGAGMNTEAFF.

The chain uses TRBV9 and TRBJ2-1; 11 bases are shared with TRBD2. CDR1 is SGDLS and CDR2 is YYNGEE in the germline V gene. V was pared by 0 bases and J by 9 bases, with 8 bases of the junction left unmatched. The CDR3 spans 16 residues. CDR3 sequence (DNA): TGTGCCAGCAGCGTAGGTCCCCCCGGGACTAGCGGTGAGCAGTTCTTC. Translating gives CASSVGPPGTSGEQFF.

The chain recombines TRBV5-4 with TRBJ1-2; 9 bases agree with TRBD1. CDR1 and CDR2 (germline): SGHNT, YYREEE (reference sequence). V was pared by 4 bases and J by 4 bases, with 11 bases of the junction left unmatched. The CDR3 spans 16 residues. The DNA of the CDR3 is TGTGCCAGCAGCCTGGATACTCCGGGACAGGGCTATGGCTACACCTTC. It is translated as CASSLDTPGQGYGYTF.

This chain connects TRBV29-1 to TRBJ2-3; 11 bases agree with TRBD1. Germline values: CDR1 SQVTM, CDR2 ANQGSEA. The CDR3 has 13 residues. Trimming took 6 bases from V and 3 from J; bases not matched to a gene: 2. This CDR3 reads CSVDRGQTDTQYF. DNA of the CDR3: TGCAGCGTGGACAGGGGGCAGACAGATACGCAGTATTTT.

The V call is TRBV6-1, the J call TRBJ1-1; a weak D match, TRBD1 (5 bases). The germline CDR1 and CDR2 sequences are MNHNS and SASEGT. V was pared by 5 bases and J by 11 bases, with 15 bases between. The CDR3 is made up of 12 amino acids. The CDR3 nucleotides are TGTGCCAGCAGTCCACTCCAGGGTGTGGCTTTCTTT. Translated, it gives CASSPLQGVAFF.

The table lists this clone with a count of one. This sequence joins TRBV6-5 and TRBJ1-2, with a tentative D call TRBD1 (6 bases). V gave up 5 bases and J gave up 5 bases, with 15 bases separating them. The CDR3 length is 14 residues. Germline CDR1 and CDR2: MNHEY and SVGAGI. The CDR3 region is CASSPGGGAYGYTF. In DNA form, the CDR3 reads TGTGCCAGCAGTCCCGGGGGGGGCGCATATGGCTACACCTTC.

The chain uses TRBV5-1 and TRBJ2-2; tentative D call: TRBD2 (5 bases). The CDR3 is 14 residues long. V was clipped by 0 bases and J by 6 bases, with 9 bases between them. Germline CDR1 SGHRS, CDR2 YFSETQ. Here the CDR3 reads CASSLGTEAGELFF. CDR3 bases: TGCGCCAGCAGCTTGGGTACGGAGGCCGGGGAGCTGTTTTTT.

The CDR3 DNA is TGCAGCGTAACAGCGGGAGGCCCCACAGATACGCAGTATTTT. This sequence encodes CSVTAGGPTDTQYF. The V gene is TRBV29-1, the J gene TRBJ2-3; 9 bases are shared with TRBD2. Germline V gives CDR1 SQVTM, CDR2 ANQGSEA. This CDR3 region has 14 residues. V lost 6 bases to trimming and J lost 2 bases; unmatched junction nucleotides: 6.

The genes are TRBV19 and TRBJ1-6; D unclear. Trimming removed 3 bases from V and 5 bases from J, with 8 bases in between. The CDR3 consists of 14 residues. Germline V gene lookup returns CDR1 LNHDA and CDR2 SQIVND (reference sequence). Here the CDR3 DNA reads TGTGCCAGTAGTATCGTCGGGCATAATTCACCCCTCCACTTT. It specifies CASSIVGHNSPLHF.

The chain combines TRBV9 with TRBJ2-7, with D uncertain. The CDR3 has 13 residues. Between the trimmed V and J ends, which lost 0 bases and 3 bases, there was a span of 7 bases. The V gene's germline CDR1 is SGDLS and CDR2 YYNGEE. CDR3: CASSVGLIYEQYF. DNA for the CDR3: TGTGCCAGCAGCGTAGGTCTAATCTACGAGCAGTACTTC.

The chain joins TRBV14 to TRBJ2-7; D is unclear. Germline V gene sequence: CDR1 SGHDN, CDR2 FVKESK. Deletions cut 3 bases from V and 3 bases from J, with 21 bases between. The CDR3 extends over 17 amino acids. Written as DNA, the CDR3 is TGTGCCAGCAGCCACCCCCCCCGAGGCTTCAGCGTCTACGAGCAGTACTTC. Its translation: CASSHPPRGFSVYEQYF. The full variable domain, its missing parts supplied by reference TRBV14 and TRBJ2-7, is EAGVTQFPSHSVIEKGQTVTLRCDPISGHDNLYWYRRVMGKEIKFLLHFVKESKQDESGMPNNRFLAERTGGTYSTLKVQPAELEDSGVYFCASSHPPRGFSVYEQYFGPGTRLTVT.

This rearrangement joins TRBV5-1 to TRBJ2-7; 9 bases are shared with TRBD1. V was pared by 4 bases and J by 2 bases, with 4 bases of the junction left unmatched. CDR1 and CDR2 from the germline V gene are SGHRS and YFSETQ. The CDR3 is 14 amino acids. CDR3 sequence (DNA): TGCGCCAGCAGCATAGGACAGGGGACCTACGAGCAGTACTTC. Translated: CASSIGQGTYEQYF.

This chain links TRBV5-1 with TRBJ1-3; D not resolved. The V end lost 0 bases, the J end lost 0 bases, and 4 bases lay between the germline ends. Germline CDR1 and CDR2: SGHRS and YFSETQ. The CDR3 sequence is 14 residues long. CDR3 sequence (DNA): TGCGCCAGCAGCTTGGGGGCCTCTGGAAACACCATATATTTT. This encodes CASSLGASGNTIYF.

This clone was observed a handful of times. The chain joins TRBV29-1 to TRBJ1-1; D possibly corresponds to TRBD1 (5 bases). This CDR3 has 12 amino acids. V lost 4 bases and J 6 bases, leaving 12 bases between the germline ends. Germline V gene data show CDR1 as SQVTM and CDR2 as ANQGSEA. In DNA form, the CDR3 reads TGCAGCGTTGTTGGGGGAGTGGCTGAAGCTTTCTTT. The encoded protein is CSVVGGVAEAFF. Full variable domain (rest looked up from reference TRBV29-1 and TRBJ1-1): SAVISQKPSRDICQRGTSLTIQCQVDSQVTMMFWYRQQPGQSLTLIATANQGSEATYESGFVIDKFPISRPNLTFSTLTVSNMSPEDSSIYLCSVVGGVAEAFFGQGTRLTVV.

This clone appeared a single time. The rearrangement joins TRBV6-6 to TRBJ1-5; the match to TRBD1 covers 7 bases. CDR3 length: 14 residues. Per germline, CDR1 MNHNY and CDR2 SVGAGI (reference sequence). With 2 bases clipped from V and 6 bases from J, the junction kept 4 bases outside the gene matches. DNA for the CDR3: TGTGCCAGCAGTTACGTAGGGGGCCGTCAGCCCCAGCATTTT. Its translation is CASSYVGGRQPQHF.

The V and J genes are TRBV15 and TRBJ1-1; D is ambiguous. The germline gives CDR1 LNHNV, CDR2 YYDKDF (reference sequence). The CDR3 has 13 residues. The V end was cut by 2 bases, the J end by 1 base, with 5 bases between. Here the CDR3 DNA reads TGTGCCACCAGCAGAAACCCGAACACTGAAGCTTTCTTT. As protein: CATSRNPNTEAFF. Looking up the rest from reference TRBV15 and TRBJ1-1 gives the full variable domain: DAMVIQNPRYQVTQFGKPVTLSCSQTLNHNVMYWYQQKSSQAPKLLFHYYDKDFNNEADTPDNFQSRRPNTSFCFLDIRSPGLGDTAMYLCATSRNPNTEAFFGQGTRLTVV.

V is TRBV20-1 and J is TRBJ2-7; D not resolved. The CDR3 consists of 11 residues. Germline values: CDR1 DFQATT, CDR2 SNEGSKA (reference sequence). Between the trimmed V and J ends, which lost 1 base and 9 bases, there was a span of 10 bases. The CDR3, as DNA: TGCAGTGCTAGAGGGGATACGGGGCAGTACTTC. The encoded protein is CSARGDTGQYF.